Listed below are T cell receptor beta chains from one sample, sequenced in a study of blood T cells in healthy people across ages. Each CDR3 protein is one row after TCRdb ran MiXCR on the 5' RACE reads. The table lists about 1,800,000 distinct CDR3 sequences, roughly 28% of them singletons, with 7.7% in the top ten. The sequencing sample was made of blood. The source is a woman aged 30 to 39 in good health. Both conserved end residues are part of each CDR3.

V gene	J gene	CDR3 length	CDR3 protein
TRBV7-2	TRBJ2-1	16	CASSYPGQGAYNEQFF
TRBV6-5	TRBJ2-7	13	CASSWKTGTEQYF
TRBV29-1	TRBJ2-7	13	CSVGVVVFNEQYF
TRBV20-1	TRBJ2-4	19	CSASRGGQNVVLAKNIQYF
TRBV5-1	TRBJ2-1	18	CASSLEASGSFSHNEQFF
TRBV6-1	TRBJ1-6	18	CASSELNGMSSYNSPLHF
TRBV20-1	TRBJ2-7	13	CSASPSGTYEQYF
TRBV2	TRBJ1-2	15	CASSEAQVVGYGYTF
TRBV6-2/TRBV6-3	TRBJ2-7	14	CASCYSGMNWEQYF
TRBV12-3/TRBV12-4	TRBJ2-3	14	CASSLRVKTDTQYF
TRBV6-1	TRBJ1-2	18	CASSPPSSDRAYNYGYTF
TRBV18	TRBJ1-5	13	CASSPLKDQPQHF
TRBV20-1	TRBJ2-1	13	CSAREDRYNEQFF
TRBV7-2	TRBJ2-1	16	CASSLGSGIGDNEQFF
TRBV5-1	TRBJ1-5	16	CASSPGTGRSNQPQHF
TRBV18	TRBJ2-1	16	CASSPPRVAGVNEQFF
TRBV7-2	TRBJ2-3	15	CASSLSPGGQDTQYF
TRBV5-1	TRBJ2-3	16	CASSWRKAAVTDTQYF
TRBV28	TRBJ2-1	15	CASSPKGRWYNEQFF
TRBV20-1	TRBJ1-2	13	CSALRTGRFGYTF
TRBV12-3/TRBV12-4	TRBJ2-3	15	CASSLSPAGLYTQYF
TRBV20-1	TRBJ2-3	14	CSARGGRASDTQYF
TRBV28	TRBJ1-2	14	CASSFGTRSGGYTF
TRBV3-1	TRBJ2-7	15	CASSLPGQGRHEQYF
TRBV7-2	TRBJ2-5	15	CASSLQLGKEETQYF
TRBV28	TRBJ1-1	16	CASSFTPRGADTEAFF
TRBV29-1	TRBJ2-7	13	CSITRDSFYEQYF
TRBV5-1	TRBJ2-1	15	CASRGTSGVKNEQFF
TRBV29-1	TRBJ1-2	12	CSVEDPKWGYTF
TRBV4-2	TRBJ2-5	14	CASSQGAIQETQYF
TRBV28	-	16	CASRGPGGGQGYEQYF
TRBV20-1	TRBJ2-7	12	CSAGDRGAEQYF
TRBV19	TRBJ1-1	14	CASRTGEADTEAFF
TRBV24-1	TRBJ2-1	14	CATSEPGDYNEQFF
TRBV18	TRBJ2-7	15	CASSPASGYLYEQYF
TRBV6-5	TRBJ2-1	14	CASSYSRRGDEQFF
TRBV4-1	TRBJ2-4	18	CASSQGVGGARAKNIQYF
TRBV20-1	TRBJ2-3	14	CSAPGAGDTDTQYF
TRBV7-7	TRBJ2-5	15	CASSTIVGPQETQYF
TRBV28	TRBJ2-5	16	CASSFPSGPAGETQYF
TRBV5-1	TRBJ2-2	15	CASSFVGYGSGELFF
TRBV20-1	TRBJ2-1	14	CSAPGLARYNEQFF
TRBV6-5	TRBJ2-7	11	CASSYLSEQYF
TRBV9	TRBJ2-7	14	CASSARAPVYEQYF
TRBV29-1	TRBJ2-7	13	CSVATGISYEQYF
TRBV7-2	TRBJ1-6	13	CASSRAGDSLLHF
TRBV7-2	TRBJ2-1	12	CAGSSPPQEQFF
TRBV20-1	TRBJ2-1	15	CSARKGEVNYNEQFF
TRBV7-9	TRBJ2-5	12	CASSRFRETQYF
TRBV18	TRBJ2-7	15	CAGSELQGGTYEQYF
TRBV7-9	TRBJ2-3	15	CTSSSDRGRTDTQYF
TRBV9	TRBJ2-3	16	CASSPRSGGVTDTQYF
TRBV20-1	TRBJ2-6	15	CSARDPSSGANVLTF
TRBV12-3/TRBV12-4	TRBJ2-3	14	CASSLRTSGDTQYF
TRBV6-5	TRBJ2-7	14	CASRRTVGAREQYF
TRBV12-3/TRBV12-4	TRBJ2-5	15	CASSFSSGSGETQYF
TRBV20-1	TRBJ2-1	12	CSARQGENEQFF